This passage covers 17 T cell receptor beta chains from one sample sequenced in a study of shared T cell receptors in the human thymus. Repertoires were generated with immunoSEQ multiplex PCR, while TCRdb's copy carries only in-frame clones and drops some. The data hold more than 550,000 clones, with approximately 83% observed a single time. These records were also assigned to another study, of human thymus T cells.

The sequencing sample was made of thymocytes. These receptors came from a girl under three years old with a congenital heart defect.

Concerning this clone: At one boundary the junction diverges from the germline segment, which might be a read error. The J gene is TRBJ1-6, the V gene TRBV25-1, with D perhaps TRBD1 (6 bases). The CDR3 is made up of 15 amino acids. Germline V gene lookup returns CDR1 MGHDK and CDR2 SYGVNS. CDR3 nucleotides: TGTGCCAGCAGGGACAGCACGCCTGTTGAGTCACCCCTCTACTTT. It codes for CASRDSTPVESPLYF.

CDR3 sequence: CASSFLYGPGTGAPYYSYEQYF. The DNA for the CDR3 is TGTGCCAGCAGTTTTTTGTATGGACCCGGGACAGGAGCTCCCTACTACTCCTACGAGCAGTACTTC. The rearrangement uses TRBV28 and TRBJ2-7; 8 nucleotides agree with TRBD1. After removal of 3 bases from V and 0 bases from J, the junction contained 25 bases not matched to a gene. The CDR3 covers 22 residues. Germline-derived CDR1 and CDR2 are MDHEN and SYDVKM. The full variable domain, its missing parts supplied by reference TRBV28 and TRBJ2-7, is DVKVTQSSRYLVKRTGEKVFLECVQDMDHENMFWYRQDPGLGLRLIYFSYDVKMKEKGDIPEGYSVSREKKERFSLILESASTNQTSMYLCASSFLYGPGTGAPYYSYEQYFGPGTRLTVT.

The V gene is TRBV7-2, the J gene TRBJ1-6; D possibly corresponds to TRBD1 (6 bases). Germline lookup yields CDR1 SGHTA and CDR2 FQGNSA. Deletions cut 2 bases from V and 5 bases from J, with 22 bases between. The CDR3 consists of 19 residues. CDR3 in DNA: TGTGCCAGCAGCTTAACCCTAGGACAGTCAATACCGGATAATTCACCCCTCCACTTT. Translation: CASSLTLGQSIPDNSPLHF.

This clone was counted only a few times. The chain joins TRBV7-8 to TRBJ1-3; 8 bases agree with TRBD1. Trimming took 6 bases from V and 8 from J; bases not matched to a gene: 21. CDR3 length: 18 amino acids. Germline assignment: CDR1 SGHVS and CDR2 FQNEAQ. The CDR3 spells CASRPRDDQGAVEDTIYF. DNA for the CDR3: TGTGCCAGCAGACCAAGAGACGACCAGGGGGCAGTGGAGGACACCATATATTTT. The full variable domain, with the rest looked up from reference TRBV7-8 and TRBJ1-3, is GAGVSQSPRYKVAKRGQDVALRCDPISGHVSLFWYQQALGQGPEFLTYFQNEAQLDKSGLPSDRFFAERPEGSVSTLKIQRTQQEDSAVYLCASRPRDDQGAVEDTIYFGEGSWLTVV.

The V and J genes are TRBV5-6 and TRBJ2-7; D is possibly TRBD1 (5 bases). Germline loops: CDR1 SGHDT, CDR2 YYEEEE. CDR3 size: 14 residues. Trimming cost V 3 bases and J 0 bases, with 10 bases left between them. DNA for the CDR3: TGTGCCAGCAGCTGCCGGACACCCTCCTACGAGCAGTACTTC. Its protein is CASSCRTPSYEQYF.

This rearrangement joins TRBV6-1 to TRBJ1-1; no reliable D call. The germline gives CDR1 MNHNS, CDR2 SASEGT. V shed 8 bases and J shed 3 bases, with 7 bases lying between them. This CDR3 is built from 11 residues. The DNA of the CDR3 is TGTGCCAGCCGTGGGCACACTGAAGCTTTCTTT. It encodes CASRGHTEAFF.

The gene calls are TRBV9 and TRBJ2-2; 8 positions match TRBD2. Trimming took 4 bases from V and 5 from J; bases not matched to a gene: 10. Germline V gene data show CDR1 as SGDLS and CDR2 as YYNGEE. The CDR3 runs 16 residues. The CDR3 DNA reads as TGTGCCAGCAGCCGGGAGGGGCTGACCCATACCGGGGAGCTGTTTTTT. Translated: CASSREGLTHTGELFF. The variable domain in full, completed from reference TRBV9 and TRBJ2-2, reads DSGVTQTPKHLITATGQRVTLRCSPRSGDLSVYWYQQSLDQGLQFLIQYYNGEERAKGNILERFSAQQFPDLHSELNLSSLELGDSALYFCASSREGLTHTGELFFGEGSRLTVL.

This sequence joins TRBV6-1 and TRBJ2-3; D call uncertain. The CDR3 has 13 amino acids. V shed 6 bases and J shed 2 bases, with 9 bases lying between them. Looked up from germline, CDR1 is MNHNS and CDR2 is SASEGT. Written as DNA, the CDR3 is TGTGCCAGCAGCCTCGCGGTCACAGATACGCAGTATTTT. Protein product: CASSLAVTDTQYF.

This clone was recorded a few times. The chain uses TRBV14 and TRBJ2-7; 8 nucleotides line up with TRBD1. The CDR3 is 15 amino acids. The germline V gene has CDR1 SGHDN and CDR2 FVKESK. V dropped 1 base and J dropped 2; count of bases not matched to a gene: 4. In DNA form, the CDR3 reads TGTGCCAGCAGCCAAGCACAGGGGGGAGCCTACGAGCAGTACTTC. It yields the protein CASSQAQGGAYEQYF.

The chain employs TRBV21-1 and TRBJ1-4. TRBV21-1 is labeled a pseudogene. The CDR3 spans 18 residues. The CDR3 DNA sequence: TGTGCCAGCAGCAAAGTCGTCGTCGGGGTTGAAACTAATGAAAAACTGTTTTTT. Its protein product is CASSKVVVGVETNEKLFF.

This chain links TRBV7-3 with TRBJ2-7, with D possibly being TRBD1 (6 bases). V was clipped by 3 bases and J by 2 bases, with 17 bases between them. The CDR3 spans 16 residues. Germline CDR1 SGHTA, CDR2 FQGTGA. Written as DNA, the CDR3 is TGTGCCAGCAGCTTCCCCCTTCACAGGGTCCCCTACGAGCAGTACTTC. It translates to CASSFPLHRVPYEQYF.

V usage is TRBV28 and J usage is TRBJ1-1; 7 bases align to TRBD1. CDR1 is MDHEN, CDR2 SYDVKM, per germline. The CDR3 runs to 14 residues. With 6 bases clipped from V and 1 base from J, the junction kept 5 bases outside the gene matches. In DNA form, the CDR3 reads TGTGCCAGCAGCCCGACAGGGAAGAACACTGAAGCTTTCTTT. The encoded protein is CASSPTGKNTEAFF.

The chain joins TRBV19 to TRBJ2-7; possible D gene TRBD1, 6 bases. Trimming removed 5 bases at V and 3 bases at J, with 17 bases between. The CDR3 length is 15 residues. Germline loops: CDR1 LNHDA, CDR2 SQIVND (reference sequence). CDR3 DNA sequence: TGTGCCAGTAGTGCCCCCGGGACACTAGACTACGAGCAGTACTTC. Its translation is CASSAPGTLDYEQYF.

The V call is TRBV27, the J call TRBJ2-3; 8 positions match TRBD2. The J segment lost 3 bases and the V segment lost 7 bases, leaving 9 bases of the junction unmatched. The CDR3 has 15 residues. Germline CDR1 and CDR2: MNHEY and SMNVEV (reference sequence). The CDR3 loop reads CASTPGGEGTDTQYF. CDR3 sequence (DNA): TGTGCCAGCACCCCCGGGGGGGAGGGAACAGATACGCAGTATTTT.

The chain joins TRBV5-1 to TRBJ2-1; 7 bases line up with TRBD2. CDR1 is SGHRS, CDR2 YFSETQ, per germline. The CDR3 consists of 17 residues. After removal of 3 bases from V and 5 bases from J, the junction contained 14 bases not matched to a gene. Here the CDR3 DNA reads TGCGCCAGCAGCTCGGACGACGGGGGGAGTAGGGACAATGAGCAGTTCTTC. This translates into CASSSDDGGSRDNEQFF.

V gene TRBV28 combines with J gene TRBJ2-3, with 11 bases matching TRBD2. Germline values: CDR1 MDHEN, CDR2 SYDVKM. This CDR3 contains 19 residues. V shed 3 bases and J 1 base; nucleotides not matched to a gene: 12. CDR3 DNA sequence: TGTGCCAGCAGTTTGGTCCGGCTAGCGGGGGGAGGGGGCACAGATACGCAGTATTTT. Protein: CASSLVRLAGGGGTDTQYF. Variable domain in full (rest from reference TRBV28 and TRBJ2-3): DVKVTQSSRYLVKRTGEKVFLECVQDMDHENMFWYRQDPGLGLRLIYFSYDVKMKEKGDIPEGYSVSREKKERFSLILESASTNQTSMYLCASSLVRLAGGGGTDTQYFGPGTRLTVL.

The rearrangement uses TRBV9 and TRBJ2-5, with TRBD2 identical over 8 bases. CDR3 size: 17 residues. J was trimmed by 5 bases and V by 0 bases; bases with no gene match: 12. Germline CDR1 reads SGDLS; CDR2 reads YYNGEE. The CDR3, as DNA: TGTGCCAGCAGCGTAGCTATCGGGAGGGAGTCCCTTGAGACCCAGTACTTC. Translation gives CASSVAIGRESLETQYF. Full variable domain (rest looked up from reference TRBV9 and TRBJ2-5): DSGVTQTPKHLITATGQRVTLRCSPRSGDLSVYWYQQSLDQGLQFLIQYYNGEERAKGNILERFSAQQFPDLHSELNLSSLELGDSALYFCASSVAIGRESLETQYFGPGTRLLVL.